The entry below describes one T cell receptor beta chain. The record originates from a study of HIV-infected patients and healthy controls. Deletions cut 4 bases from V and 2 bases from J, with 10 bases between. The germline V gene encodes CDR1 SGDLS and CDR2 YYNGEE. CDR3 length: 15 residues. TCRdb analysed the 5' RACE reads with MiXCR anew, one entry per CDR3 protein. The sample has over 55,000 distinct CDR3 sequences, roughly a sixth seen once. The TCR sequence derives from a human donor in good health. The sequenced sample consisted of CD4+ T cells from blood. This chain uses TRBV9 with TRBJ1-6, with D possibly being TRBD1 (5 bases). The CDR3 DNA sequence: TGTGCCAGCAGCCCTACAGGAACCTATAATTCACCCCTCCACTTT. Amino acids: CASSPTGTYNSPLHF.